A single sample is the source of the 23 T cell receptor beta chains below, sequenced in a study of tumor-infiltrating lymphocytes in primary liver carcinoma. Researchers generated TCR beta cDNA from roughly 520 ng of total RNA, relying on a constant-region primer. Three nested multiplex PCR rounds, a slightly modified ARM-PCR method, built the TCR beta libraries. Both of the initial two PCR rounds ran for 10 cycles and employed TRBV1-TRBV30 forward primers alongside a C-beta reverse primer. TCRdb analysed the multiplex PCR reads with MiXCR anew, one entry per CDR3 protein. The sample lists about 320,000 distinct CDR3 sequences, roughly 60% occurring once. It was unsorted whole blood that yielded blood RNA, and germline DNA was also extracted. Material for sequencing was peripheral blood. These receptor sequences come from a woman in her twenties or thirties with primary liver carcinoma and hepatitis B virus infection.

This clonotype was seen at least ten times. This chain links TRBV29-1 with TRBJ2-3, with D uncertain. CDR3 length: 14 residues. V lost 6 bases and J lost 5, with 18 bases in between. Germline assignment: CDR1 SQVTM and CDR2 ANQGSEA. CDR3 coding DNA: TGCAGCGTCCCCAGACTTGGTCAGGAAGATACGCAGTATTTT. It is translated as CSVPRLGQEDTQYF.

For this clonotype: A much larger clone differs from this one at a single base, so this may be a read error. The CDR3 sequence: CASGLENNQPQHF. For the CDR3, the DNA is TGTGCCAGCGGTTTGGAGAACAATCAGCCCCAGCATTTT. The chain recombines TRBV12-3 or TRBV12-4 with TRBJ1-5; D unresolved. This CDR3 has 13 amino acids.

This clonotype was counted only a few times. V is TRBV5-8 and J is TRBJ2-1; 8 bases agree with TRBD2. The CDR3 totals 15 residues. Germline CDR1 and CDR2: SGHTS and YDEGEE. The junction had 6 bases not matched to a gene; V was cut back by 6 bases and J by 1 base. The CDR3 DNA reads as TGTGCCAGCACCTACGGACTAGCTTCCTACAATGAGCAGTTCTTC. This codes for CASTYGLASYNEQFF.

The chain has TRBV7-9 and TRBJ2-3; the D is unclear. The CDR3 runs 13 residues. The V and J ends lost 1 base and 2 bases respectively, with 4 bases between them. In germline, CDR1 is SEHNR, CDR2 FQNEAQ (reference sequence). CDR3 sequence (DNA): TGTGCCAGCAGCTTAGTTAACACAGATACGCAGTATTTT. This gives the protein CASSLVNTDTQYF.

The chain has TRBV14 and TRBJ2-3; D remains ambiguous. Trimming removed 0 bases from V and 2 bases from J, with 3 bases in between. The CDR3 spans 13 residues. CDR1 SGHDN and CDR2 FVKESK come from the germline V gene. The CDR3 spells CASSQEHTDTQYF. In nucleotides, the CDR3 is TGTGCCAGCAGCCAAGAGCACACAGATACGCAGTATTTT.

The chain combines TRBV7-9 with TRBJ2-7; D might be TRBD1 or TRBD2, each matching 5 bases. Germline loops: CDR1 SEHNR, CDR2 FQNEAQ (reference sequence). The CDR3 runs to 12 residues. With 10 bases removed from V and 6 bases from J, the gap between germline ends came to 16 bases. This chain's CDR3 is CAISDERGEQYF. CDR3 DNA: TGTGCCATCAGTGACGAGAGGGGCGAGCAGTACTTC. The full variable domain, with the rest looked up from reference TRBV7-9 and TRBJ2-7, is DTGVSQNPRHKITKRGQNVTFRCDPISEHNRLYWYRQTLGQGPEFLTYFQNEAQLEKSRLLSDRFSAERPKGSFSTLEIQRTEQGDSAMYLCAISDERGEQYFGPGTRLTVT.

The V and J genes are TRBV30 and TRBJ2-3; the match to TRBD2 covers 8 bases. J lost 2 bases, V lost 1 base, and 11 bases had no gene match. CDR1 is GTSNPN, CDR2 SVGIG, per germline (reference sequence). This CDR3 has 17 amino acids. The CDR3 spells CAWSDPSGGGFTDTQYF. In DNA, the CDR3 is TGTGCCTGGAGTGACCCCTCGGGCGGGGGGTTCACAGATACGCAGTATTTT. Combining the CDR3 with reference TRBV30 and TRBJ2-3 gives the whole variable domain SQTIHQWPATLVQPVGSPLSLECTVEGTSNPNLYWYRQAAGRGLQLLFYSVGIGQISSEVPQNLSASRPQDRQFILSSKKLLLSDSGFYLCAWSDPSGGGFTDTQYFGPGTRLTVL.

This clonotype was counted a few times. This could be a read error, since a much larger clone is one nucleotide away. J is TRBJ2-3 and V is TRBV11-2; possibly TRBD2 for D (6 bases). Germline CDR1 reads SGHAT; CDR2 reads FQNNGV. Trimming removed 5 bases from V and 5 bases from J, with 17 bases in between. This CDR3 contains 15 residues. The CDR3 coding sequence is TGTGCCAGCAGCACGTTCGGGACTCCCGTAGATACGCAGTATTTT. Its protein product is CASSTFGTPVDTQYF.

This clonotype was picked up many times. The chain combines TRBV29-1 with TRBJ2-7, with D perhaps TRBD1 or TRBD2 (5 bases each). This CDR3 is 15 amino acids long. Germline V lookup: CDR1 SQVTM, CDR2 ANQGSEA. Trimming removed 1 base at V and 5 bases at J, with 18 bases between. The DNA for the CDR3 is TGCAGCGTTGAAGTGGGTTTAGGGGTCGGGAACGAGCAGTACTTC. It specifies CSVEVGLGVGNEQYF.

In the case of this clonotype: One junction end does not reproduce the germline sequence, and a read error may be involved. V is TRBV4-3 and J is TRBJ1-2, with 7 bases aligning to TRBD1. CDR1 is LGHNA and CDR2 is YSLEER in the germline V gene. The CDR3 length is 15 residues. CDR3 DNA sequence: TGCGCCAGCGGCCAAGATGGCAGGACAGGAGGTGGCTACATCTTC. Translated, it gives CASGQDGRTGGGYIF.

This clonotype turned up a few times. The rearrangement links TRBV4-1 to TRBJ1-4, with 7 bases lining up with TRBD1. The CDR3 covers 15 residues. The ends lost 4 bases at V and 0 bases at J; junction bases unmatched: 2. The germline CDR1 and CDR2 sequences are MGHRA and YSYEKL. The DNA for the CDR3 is TGCGCCAGCAGCCCCGGACAGGCAACTAATGAAAAACTGTTTTTT. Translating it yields CASSPGQATNEKLFF.

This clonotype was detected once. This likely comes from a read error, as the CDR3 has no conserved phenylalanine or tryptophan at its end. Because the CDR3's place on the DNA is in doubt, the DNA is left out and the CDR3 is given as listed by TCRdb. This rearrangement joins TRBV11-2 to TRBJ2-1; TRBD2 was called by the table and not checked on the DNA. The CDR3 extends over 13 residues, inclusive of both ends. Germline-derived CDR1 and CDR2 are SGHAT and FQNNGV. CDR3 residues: CASSLGTSELGVA.

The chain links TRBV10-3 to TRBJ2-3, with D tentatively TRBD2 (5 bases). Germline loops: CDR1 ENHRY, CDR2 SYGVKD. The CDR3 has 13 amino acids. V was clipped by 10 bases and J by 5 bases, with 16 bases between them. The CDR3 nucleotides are TGTGCCACTAAAGCGGTACTACAAGATACGCAGTATTTT. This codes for CATKAVLQDTQYF.

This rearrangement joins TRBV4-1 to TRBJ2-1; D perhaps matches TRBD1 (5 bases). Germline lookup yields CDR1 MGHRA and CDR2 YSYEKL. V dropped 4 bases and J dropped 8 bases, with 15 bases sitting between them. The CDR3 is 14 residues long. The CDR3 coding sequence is TGCGCCAGCAGCCGAGAAGGACATCTCGATGAGCAGTTCTTC. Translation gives CASSREGHLDEQFF.

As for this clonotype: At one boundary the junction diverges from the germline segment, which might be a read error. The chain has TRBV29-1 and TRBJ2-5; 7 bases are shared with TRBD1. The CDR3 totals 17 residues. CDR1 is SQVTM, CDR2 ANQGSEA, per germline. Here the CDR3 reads CSPQGDAGTARQETQHF. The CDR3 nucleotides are TGCAGCCCGCAAGGGGACGCCGGGACAGCGCGCCAAGAGACCCAGCACTTC.

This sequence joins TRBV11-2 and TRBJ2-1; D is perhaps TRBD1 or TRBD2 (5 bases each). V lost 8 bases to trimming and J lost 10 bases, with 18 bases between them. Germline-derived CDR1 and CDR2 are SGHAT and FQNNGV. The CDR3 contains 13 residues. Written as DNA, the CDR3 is TGTGCCAGCTGCCCCGATAGAGAGGGGGAGCAGTTCTTC. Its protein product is CASCPDREGEQFF. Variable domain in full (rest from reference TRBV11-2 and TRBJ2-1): EAGVAQSPRYKIIEKRQSVAFWCNPISGHATLYWYQQILGQGPKLLIQFQNNGVVDDSQLPKDRFSAERLKGVDSTLKIQPAKLEDSAVYLCASCPDREGEQFFGPGTRLTVL.

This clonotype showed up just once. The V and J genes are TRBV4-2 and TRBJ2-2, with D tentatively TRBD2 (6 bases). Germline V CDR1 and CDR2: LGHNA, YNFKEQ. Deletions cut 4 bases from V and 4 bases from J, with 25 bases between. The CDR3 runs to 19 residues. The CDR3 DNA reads TGTGCCAGCAGCCGACTAGTGGGAGCCTCCCTCCGGGGCACCGGGGAGCTGTTTTTT. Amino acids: CASSRLVGASLRGTGELFF.

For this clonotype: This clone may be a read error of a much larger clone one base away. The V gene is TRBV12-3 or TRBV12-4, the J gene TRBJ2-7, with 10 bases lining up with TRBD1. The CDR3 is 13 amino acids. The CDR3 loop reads CVSSAGQGYEQYF. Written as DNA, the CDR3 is TGTGTCAGCAGTGCGGGACAGGGGTACGAGCAGTACTTC.

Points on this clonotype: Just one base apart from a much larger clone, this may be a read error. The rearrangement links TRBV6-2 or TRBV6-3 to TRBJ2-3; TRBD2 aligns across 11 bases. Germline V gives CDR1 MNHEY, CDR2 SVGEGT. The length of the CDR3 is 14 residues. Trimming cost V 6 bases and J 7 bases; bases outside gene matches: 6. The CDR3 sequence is CASRTSGRANTQYF. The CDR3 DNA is TGTGCCAGCAGAACTAGCGGGAGAGCCAATACGCAGTATTTT.

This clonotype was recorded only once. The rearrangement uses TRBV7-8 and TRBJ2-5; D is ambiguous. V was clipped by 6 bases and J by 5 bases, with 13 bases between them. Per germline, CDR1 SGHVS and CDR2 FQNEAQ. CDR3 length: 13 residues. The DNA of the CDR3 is TGTGCCAGCAGTCCCCGGCCCAGTGAGACCCAGTACTTC. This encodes CASSPRPSETQYF.

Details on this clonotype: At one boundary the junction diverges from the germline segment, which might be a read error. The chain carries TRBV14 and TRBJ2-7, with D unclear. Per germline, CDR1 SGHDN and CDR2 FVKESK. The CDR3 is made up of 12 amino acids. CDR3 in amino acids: CASRQWGYEQYF. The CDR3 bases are TGTGCCAGCCGCCAGTGGGGATACGAGCAGTACTTC.

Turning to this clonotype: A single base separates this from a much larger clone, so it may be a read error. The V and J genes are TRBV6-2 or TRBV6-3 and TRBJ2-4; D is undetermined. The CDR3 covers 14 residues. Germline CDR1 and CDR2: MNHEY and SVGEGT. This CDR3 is CTSSPLIAKNIQYF. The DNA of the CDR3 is TGTACCAGCAGCCCTCTAATAGCCAAAAACATTCAGTACTTC.

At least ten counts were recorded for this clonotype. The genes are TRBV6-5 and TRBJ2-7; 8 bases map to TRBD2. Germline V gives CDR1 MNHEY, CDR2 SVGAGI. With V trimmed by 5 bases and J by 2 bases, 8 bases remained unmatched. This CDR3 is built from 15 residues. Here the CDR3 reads CASSGSGSVTYEQYF. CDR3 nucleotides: TGTGCCAGCAGTGGAAGCGGGAGTGTAACCTACGAGCAGTACTTC.